This is a list of T cell receptor beta chains from one sample in a study of blood T cell repertoires in COVID-19. Measured with immunoSEQ multiplex PCR; TCRdb has only the in-frame clones, and not every one. The sample holds 250,000 to 350,000 clones; about 90% are singletons and the top ten take about 2%. Sequencing input: peripheral blood. Every receptor here comes from a young man with active or convalescent COVID-19. The CDR3 runs from the conserved cysteine through the conserved F or W. Each record gives: clone size, J gene, V gene, D gene, CDR3 protein, CDR3 DNA. D genes are given only for firm matches. The size entry is marked missing in some rows and otherwise reads once, few, many or a size class.

clone size: once
J gene: TRBJ2-7
V gene: TRBV6-5
D gene: -
CDR3 protein: CASSRGYEQYF
CDR3 DNA: TGTGCCAGCTCGCGGGGCTACGAGCAGTACTTC

clone size: once
J gene: TRBJ2-5
V gene: TRBV28
D gene: -
CDR3 protein: CASSSRGLETQYF
CDR3 DNA: TGTGCCAGCAGTTCCAGGGGTCTAGAGACCCAGTACTTC

clone size: -
J gene: TRBJ2-1
V gene: TRBV2
D gene: TRBD2
CDR3 protein: CASSDNPTSGNYNEQFF
CDR3 DNA: TGTGCCAGCAGTGATAATCCGACTAGCGGGAATTACAATGAGCAGTTCTTC

clone size: -
J gene: TRBJ2-7
V gene: TRBV4-1
D gene: -
CDR3 protein: CASSQGRGRGRTYEQYF
CDR3 DNA: TGCGCCAGCAGCCAAGGGAGGGGTAGGGGCCGAACCTACGAGCAGTACTTC

clone size: -
J gene: TRBJ2-1
V gene: TRBV20-1
D gene: TRBD1
CDR3 protein: CSASEGQGINEQFF
CDR3 DNA: TGCAGTGCTAGTGAGGGACAGGGTATCAATGAGCAGTTCTTC

clone size: -
J gene: TRBJ2-3
V gene: TRBV24-1
D gene: -
CDR3 protein: CATSGHRETDTQYF
CDR3 DNA: TGTGCCACCAGTGGGCACAGGGAGACAGATACGCAGTATTTT

clone size: once
J gene: TRBJ2-7
V gene: TRBV11-2
D gene: -
CDR3 protein: CASRHTTSYEQYF
CDR3 DNA: TGTGCCAGCAGGCACACCACATCCTACGAGCAGTACTTC

clone size: -
J gene: TRBJ2-7
V gene: TRBV27
D gene: TRBD2
CDR3 protein: CASSPLGLAAAYEQYF
CDR3 DNA: TGTGCCAGCAGTCCGCTCGGACTAGCGGCAGCATACGAGCAGTACTTC

clone size: -
J gene: TRBJ2-7
V gene: TRBV28
D gene: -
CDR3 protein: CASSREAFYEQYF
CDR3 DNA: TGTGCCAGCAGTCGCGAGGCGTTCTACGAGCAGTACTTC

clone size: once
J gene: TRBJ1-1
V gene: TRBV14
D gene: -
CDR3 protein: CASSQGSRRVGPEAFF
CDR3 DNA: TGTGCCAGCAGCCAAGGCTCCAGACGGGTGGGGCCTGAAGCTTTCTTT

clone size: once
J gene: TRBJ2-1
V gene: TRBV14
D gene: TRBD2
CDR3 protein: CASSQGLATEQFF
CDR3 DNA: TGTGCCAGCAGCCAAGGACTAGCAACTGAGCAGTTCTTC

clone size: few
J gene: TRBJ2-2
V gene: TRBV25-1
D gene: -
CDR3 protein: CASSEYGGWSTGELFF
CDR3 DNA: TGTGCCAGCAGTGAATATGGAGGATGGTCCACCGGGGAGCTGTTTTTT

clone size: -
J gene: TRBJ2-7
V gene: TRBV7-9
D gene: TRBD2
CDR3 protein: CASSLEGWEGRRKGYEQYF
CDR3 DNA: TGTGCCAGCAGCTTAGAAGGTTGGGAGGGACGCCGTAAGGGCTACGAGCAGTACTTC

clone size: once
J gene: TRBJ2-7
V gene: TRBV6-5
D gene: -
CDR3 protein: CASNVRAGYEQYF
CDR3 DNA: TGTGCCAGCAATGTCCGGGCGGGCTACGAGCAGTACTTC

clone size: -
J gene: TRBJ2-7
V gene: TRBV6-1
D gene: TRBD1
CDR3 protein: CASSEGTGGSYEQYF
CDR3 DNA: TGTGCCAGCAGTGAAGGGACAGGGGGCTCCTACGAGCAGTACTTC

clone size: few
J gene: TRBJ1-1
V gene: TRBV19
D gene: TRBD1
CDR3 protein: CASSMGQGLGAFF
CDR3 DNA: TGTGCCAGTAGTATGGGACAGGGGCTGGGAGCTTTCTTT

clone size: -
J gene: TRBJ1-2
V gene: TRBV5-1
D gene: TRBD1
CDR3 protein: CASSGTGDPNYGYTF
CDR3 DNA: TGCGCCAGCAGCGGGACAGGCGATCCTAACTATGGCTACACCTTC

clone size: few
J gene: TRBJ1-1
V gene: TRBV6-5
D gene: -
CDR3 protein: CASRWGRNTEAFF
CDR3 DNA: TGTGCCAGCAGGTGGGGGCGTAACACTGAAGCTTTCTTT

clone size: -
J gene: TRBJ2-2
V gene: TRBV27
D gene: -
CDR3 protein: CASSLDSANTGELFF
CDR3 DNA: TGTGCCAGCAGTTTGGACAGCGCGAACACCGGGGAGCTGTTTTTT

clone size: -
J gene: TRBJ1-6
V gene: TRBV7-8
D gene: TRBD1
CDR3 protein: CASCPGQGGSPLHF
CDR3 DNA: TGTGCCAGCTGTCCGGGACAGGGAGGATCACCCCTCCACTTT